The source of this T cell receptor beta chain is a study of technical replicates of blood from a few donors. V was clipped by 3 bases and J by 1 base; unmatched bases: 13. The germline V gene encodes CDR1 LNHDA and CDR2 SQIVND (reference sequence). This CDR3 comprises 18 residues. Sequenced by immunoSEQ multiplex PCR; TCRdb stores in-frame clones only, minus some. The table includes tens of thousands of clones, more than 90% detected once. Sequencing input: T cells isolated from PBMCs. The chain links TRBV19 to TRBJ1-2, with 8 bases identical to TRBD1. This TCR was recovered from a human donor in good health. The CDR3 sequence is CASSIGRGLSVVNYGYTF. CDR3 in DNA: TGTGCCAGTAGTATCGGCAGGGGGCTTAGTGTTGTTAACTATGGCTACACCTTC.